The rows below give T cell receptor beta chains drawn from one sample of a study of blood T cell repertoires in COVID-19. Assay: immunoSEQ multiplex PCR; the TCRdb copy retains only in-frame clones and omits some. The sample lists about 300,000 clones, 84% occurring once. Sequencing was carried out using peripheral blood. All receptors derive from a human donor with COVID-19, enrolled during active disease. The donor label of this sample is uncertain. CDR3s include the opening cysteine and the closing phenylalanine or tryptophan. D genes are given only for firm matches. Clone size, where shown, is once, few, many, or a class for clones that have expanded.

j_gene,abundance,v_gene,d_gene,CDR3aa,CDR3nt
TRBJ2-2,NA,TRBV9,TRBD2,CASSVGLAGDSNTGELFF,TGTGCCAGCAGCGTGGGACTAGCGGGAGACTCCAACACCGGGGAGCTGTTTTTT
TRBJ1-2,NA,TRBV28,NA,CASTSNYGYTF,TGTGCCAGCACGTCTAACTATGGCTACACCTTC
TRBJ2-5,NA,TRBV5-4,TRBD1,CASSVRTGQETQYF,TGTGCCAGCAGCGTAAGGACAGGGCAAGAGACCCAGTACTTC
TRBJ2-3,NA,TRBV28,TRBD2,CASSLAGAPDTQYF,TGTGCCAGCAGTTTAGCGGGAGCCCCAGATACGCAGTATTTT
TRBJ1-3,few,TRBV30,NA,CAWSVGAGPSGNTIYF,TGTGCCTGGAGTGTAGGGGCAGGGCCATCTGGAAACACCATATATTTT
TRBJ2-1,NA,TRBV3-1/TRBV3-2,TRBD2,CASSQEAGGYNEQFF,TGTGCCAGCAGCCAGGAAGCGGGAGGTTACAATGAGCAGTTCTTC
TRBJ1-5,NA,TRBV11-2,NA,CASSHREVGAQHF,TGTGCCAGCAGCCACCGGGAGGTAGGGGCCCAGCATTTT
TRBJ1-2,NA,TRBV5-1,TRBD1,CASSLGLGQNYGYTF,TGCGCCAGCAGCTTGGGCCTGGGACAGAACTATGGCTACACCTTC
TRBJ1-5,NA,TRBV15,NA,CATSRDRVYQPQHF,TGTGCCACCAGCAGAGATCGGGTTTATCAGCCCCAGCATTTT
TRBJ2-7,NA,TRBV9,NA,CASSMGGDGSYEQYF,TGTGCCAGCAGCATGGGGGGTGACGGCTCCTACGAGCAGTACTTC
TRBJ2-3,NA,TRBV24-1,NA,CATSDNTSPDTQYF,TGTGCCACCAGTGATAACACCTCCCCAGATACGCAGTATTTT
TRBJ1-5,NA,TRBV28,NA,CASSLHAGEGNQPQHF,TGTGCCAGCAGTCTTCATGCCGGGGAGGGGAATCAGCCCCAGCATTTT
TRBJ2-5,once,TRBV5-1,TRBD1,CASGPGQEQETQYF,TGCGCCAGTGGACCCGGACAGGAACAAGAGACCCAGTACTTC
TRBJ2-3,NA,TRBV5-1,TRBD1,CASSQQGARDTQYF,TGCGCCAGCAGCCAACAGGGGGCTAGGGATACGCAGTATTTT
TRBJ2-7,NA,TRBV27,NA,CASSPDKGYEQYF,TGTGCCAGCAGTCCCGATAAGGGGTACGAGCAGTACTTC
TRBJ2-1,NA,TRBV5-1,NA,CASSLPPYNEQFF,TGCGCCAGCAGCCTTCCCCCCTACAATGAGCAGTTCTTC
TRBJ1-2,NA,TRBV30,NA,CAWSASLDRIGFYTF,TGTGCCTGGAGCGCAAGCCTGGACAGAATAGGCTTCTACACCTTC
TRBJ2-3,once,TRBV5-6,NA,CASSPQTSSSTDTQYF,TGTGCCAGCAGCCCCCAGACAAGTTCTAGCACAGATACGCAGTATTTT
TRBJ1-5,once,TRBV19,NA,CASSTGIPSNQPQHF,TGTGCCAGTAGCACAGGGATCCCGAGCAATCAGCCCCAGCATTTT
TRBJ1-4,NA,TRBV7-2,NA,CASSLVAGFTTNEKLFF,TGTGCCAGCAGCTTAGTAGCCGGGTTTACAACTAATGAAAAACTGTTTTTT
TRBJ2-2,NA,TRBV6-4,NA,CASSVGRANTGELFF,TGTGCCAGCAGTGTCGGGAGAGCGAACACCGGGGAGCTGTTTTTT
TRBJ1-2,NA,TRBV15,NA,CATSRGGGGNYGYTF,TGTGCCACCAGCAGAGGGGGAGGCGGTAACTATGGCTACACCTTC
TRBJ2-7,NA,TRBV11-2,TRBD2,CASSYGLAGDTYEQYF,TGTGCCAGCAGCTACGGACTAGCGGGGGATACCTACGAGCAGTACTTC
TRBJ2-7,NA,TRBV7-8,NA,CASSSTGVSTEQYF,TGTGCCAGCAGCTCAACCGGGGTCTCAACCGAGCAGTACTTC
TRBJ2-1,NA,TRBV29-1,TRBD2,CSVAGTSENEQFF,TGCAGCGTTGCCGGGACTAGTGAGAATGAGCAGTTCTTC
TRBJ1-5,once,TRBV6-5,NA,CASSYSYGTKDQPQHF,TGTGCCAGCAGTTACTCTTACGGGACAAAGGATCAGCCCCAGCATTTT
TRBJ2-1,NA,TRBV6-5,TRBD1,CASSYYRDRGNEQFF,TGTGCCAGCAGTTACTACCGGGACAGAGGTAATGAGCAGTTCTTC
TRBJ2-7,NA,TRBV7-3,NA,CASSLGQGVYEQYF,TGTGCCAGCAGCTTAGGTCAGGGTGTCTACGAGCAGTACTTC
TRBJ2-2,NA,TRBV30,TRBD1,CAWSAGQGITGELFF,TGTGCCTGGAGCGCGGGACAGGGTATCACCGGGGAGCTGTTTTTT
TRBJ2-7,once,TRBV4-3,NA,CASSQDLGSEQYF,TGCGCCAGCAGCCAAGATCTTGGGAGCGAGCAGTACTTC
TRBJ1-1,NA,TRBV7-3,TRBD1,CASSPTGGRDTEAFF,TGTGCCAGCAGCCCGACAGGGGGCAGGGACACTGAAGCTTTCTTT
TRBJ1-5,NA,TRBV28,NA,CASGPGVGHQPQHF,TGTGCCAGCGGACCAGGGGTAGGTCATCAGCCCCAGCATTTT
TRBJ2-7,NA,TRBV7-9,NA,CASRLGAAGSYEQYF,TGTGCCAGCAGGCTAGGGGCGGCAGGGTCCTACGAGCAGTACTTC
TRBJ1-4,NA,TRBV6-5,NA,CASTRSPNEKLFF,TGTGCCAGCACTAGGTCGCCTAATGAAAAACTGTTTTTT
TRBJ1-2,NA,TRBV5-6,NA,CASSLPQAGYGYTF,TGTGCCAGCAGCCTCCCACAGGCAGGCTATGGCTACACCTTC
TRBJ1-2,NA,TRBV6-5,TRBD1,CASRPGQDRYGYTF,TGTGCCAGCAGGCCGGGACAGGACCGTTATGGCTACACCTTC
TRBJ2-5,NA,TRBV7-6,TRBD2,CASSLQAGEAETQYF,TGTGCCAGCAGCCTTCAAGCGGGAGAGGCAGAGACCCAGTACTTC
TRBJ1-5,NA,TRBV15,TRBD1,CATSRDTGADQHF,TGTGCCACCAGCAGAGACACAGGGGCAGACCAGCATTTT
TRBJ2-3,once,TRBV7-8,NA,CASSFEGKSTDTQYF,TGTGCCAGCAGCTTTGAGGGCAAAAGCACAGATACGCAGTATTTT
TRBJ2-7,NA,TRBV18,NA,CASSSGQTEQYF,TGTGCCAGTTCATCCGGACAGACCGAGCAGTACTTC
TRBJ2-2,few,TRBV30,NA,CAWSGGELFF,TGTGCCTGGAGCGGCGGGGAGCTGTTTTTT
TRBJ2-1,once,TRBV11-3,TRBD2,CASSLDGSGVAQKDNEQFF,TGTGCCAGCAGCTTAGATGGGAGCGGGGTGGCCCAGAAGGACAATGAGCAGTTCTTC
TRBJ1-1,many,TRBV14,NA,CASSERVRGRAFF,TGTGCCAGCAGCGAACGGGTTCGAGGGAGAGCTTTCTTT
TRBJ2-2,NA,TRBV12-3/TRBV12-4,TRBD2,CASSLRGNGELFF,TGTGCCAGCAGTTTGCGGGGGAACGGGGAGCTGTTTTTT
TRBJ1-2,NA,TRBV7-2,NA,CASSGRRAAYGYTF,TGTGCCAGCAGCGGGCGCAGGGCAGCCTATGGCTACACCTTC
TRBJ1-4,NA,TRBV9,NA,CASSVATAGEKLFF,TGTGCCAGCAGCGTAGCAACAGCGGGTGAAAAACTGTTTTTT
TRBJ2-7,NA,TRBV20-1,NA,CSAAEDYEQYF,TGCAGTGCCGCGGAGGACTACGAGCAGTACTTC
TRBJ1-1,NA,TRBV5-1,TRBD1,CASSREVGTGARTEAFF,TGCGCCAGCAGCCGGGAGGTCGGGACAGGTGCCCGCACTGAAGCTTTCTTT
TRBJ1-2,NA,TRBV6-1,TRBD1,CASSELVGRGALDYGYTF,TGTGCCAGCAGTGAACTGGTGGGCAGGGGGGCCCTGGACTATGGCTACACCTTC
TRBJ2-5,NA,TRBV10-3,TRBD2,CAISRGLAGAQETQYF,TGTGCCATCAGCAGGGGACTAGCGGGAGCACAAGAGACCCAGTACTTC
TRBJ1-3,NA,TRBV9,TRBD1,CASSGTAGNTIYF,TGTGCCAGCTCCGGGACAGCTGGAAACACCATATATTTT
TRBJ2-5,NA,TRBV28,NA,CASSLASEGETQYF,TGTGCCAGCAGTTTGGCTAGCGAAGGAGAGACCCAGTACTTC
TRBJ1-3,NA,TRBV5-8,TRBD1,CASSLAIQGALPIYF,TGTGCCAGCAGCTTGGCTATACAGGGGGCACTTCCCATATATTTT